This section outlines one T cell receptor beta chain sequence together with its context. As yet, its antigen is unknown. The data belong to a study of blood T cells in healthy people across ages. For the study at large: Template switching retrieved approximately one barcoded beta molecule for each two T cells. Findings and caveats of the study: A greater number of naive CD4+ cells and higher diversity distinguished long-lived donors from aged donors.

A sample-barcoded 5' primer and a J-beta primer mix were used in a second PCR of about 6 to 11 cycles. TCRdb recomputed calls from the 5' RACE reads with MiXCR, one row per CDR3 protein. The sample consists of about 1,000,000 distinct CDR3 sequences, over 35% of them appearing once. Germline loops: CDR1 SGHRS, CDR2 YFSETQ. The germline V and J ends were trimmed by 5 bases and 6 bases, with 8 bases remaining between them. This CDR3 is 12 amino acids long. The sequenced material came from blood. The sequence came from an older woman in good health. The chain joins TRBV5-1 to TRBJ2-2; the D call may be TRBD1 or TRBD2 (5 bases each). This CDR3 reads CASRRGSGELFF. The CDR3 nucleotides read TGCGCCAGCAGGAGGGGTTCCGGGGAGCTGTTTTTT. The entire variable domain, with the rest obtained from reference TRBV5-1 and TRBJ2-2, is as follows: KAGVTQTPRYLIKTRGQQVTLSCSPISGHRSVSWYQQTPGQGLQFLFEYFSETQRNKGNFPGRFSGRQFSNSRSEMNVSTLELGDSALYLCASRRGSGELFFGEGSRLTVL.